These 17 T cell receptor beta chains share one sample of origin, sequenced in a study of cytomegalovirus exposure and HLA in healthy donors. The data were produced by immunoSEQ multiplex PCR, yet TCRdb's version contains in-frame clones alone and is incomplete. Of approximately 180,000 clones listed, about 83% are singletons. The sample taken for sequencing was PBMCs. These receptors all come from a woman aged 30 to 39 in good health and CMV-seronegative.

In its sample, this clone was seen once. The chain couples TRBV5-1 to TRBJ2-1, with 8 bases lining up with TRBD2. This CDR3 is 18 amino acids long. V lost 2 bases and J lost 3; bases outside the gene matches: 13. Germline loops: CDR1 SGHRS, CDR2 YFSETQ. The CDR3 region has the DNA TGCGCCAGCAGCTTCCCGTATTCGGGGGGGAGTATCTACAATGAGCAGTTCTTC. This gives the protein CASSFPYSGGSIYNEQFF.

The chain couples TRBV9 to TRBJ1-1; D perhaps matches TRBD1 (5 bases). The CDR3 length is 14 residues. The germline V gene encodes CDR1 SGDLS and CDR2 YYNGEE. V lost 3 bases, J lost 0 bases, and 9 bases lay in between. CDR3 DNA: TGTGCCAGCAGCGCAGGGAACATGAACACTGAAGCTTTCTTT. This codes for CASSAGNMNTEAFF.

V gene TRBV2 combines with J gene TRBJ2-7; D remains unclear. Trimming took off 6 bases at V and 4 bases at J, with 10 bases between the two ends. The CDR3 is made up of 12 amino acids. Germline CDR1 reads SNHLY; CDR2 reads FYNNEI. Here the CDR3 DNA reads TGTGCCAGCAGAGAGAAGAAATACGAGCAGTACTTC. Amino acid sequence: CASREKKYEQYF.

The chain has TRBV6-5 and TRBJ1-1, with D perhaps TRBD1 (6 bases). The CDR3 totals 13 residues. CDR1 and CDR2 (germline): MNHEY, SVGAGI. Trimming left V 7 bases short and J 10 bases short, with 19 bases between. CDR3 in amino acids: CASIRKDRGGAFF. CDR3 coding DNA: TGTGCCAGCATCCGAAAGGACAGAGGAGGAGCTTTCTTT.

In this sample, this clone turned up many times. The chain employs TRBV5-1 and TRBJ2-1; 12 bases are shared with TRBD2. The junction had 11 bases not matched to a gene; V was cut back by 3 bases and J by 4 bases. The CDR3 runs to 18 residues. Germline-derived CDR1 and CDR2 are SGHRS and YFSETQ. CDR3 nucleotides: TGCGCCAGCAGCTCCCTAGGTTCGGGGACTAGCGGGTACAATGAGCAGTTCTTC. It translates to CASSSLGSGTSGYNEQFF.

This clone has only one observation. The chain joins TRBV18 to TRBJ1-1; D is unclear. Trimming removed 3 bases at V and 1 base at J, with 12 bases between. Germline lookup yields CDR1 KGHSH and CDR2 LQKENI. The CDR3 extends over 15 amino acids. CDR3 in DNA: TGTGCCAGCTCACCCGGTTGGTTGCCGAACACTGAAGCTTTCTTT. Encoded protein: CASSPGWLPNTEAFF.

The rearrangement links TRBV6-1 to TRBJ2-7; no clear D gene. Deletions cut 10 bases from V and 5 bases from J, with 15 bases between. Germline V gives CDR1 MNHNS, CDR2 SASEGT. The CDR3 is made up of 12 amino acids. In nucleotides, the CDR3 is TGTGCCACTGGTCGGGTTTCCCACGAGCAGTACTTC. This translates into CATGRVSHEQYF.

This chain connects TRBV6-1 to TRBJ2-7, with D possibly being TRBD2 (6 bases). Between the trimmed V and J ends, which lost 3 bases and 7 bases, there was a span of 16 bases. The CDR3 runs 14 residues. Germline V gives CDR1 MNHNS, CDR2 SASEGT. CDR3 region: CASSDGDSPWEQYF. Here the CDR3 DNA reads TGTGCCAGCAGTGACGGGGACTCGCCGTGGGAGCAGTACTTC.

The chain combines TRBV6-4 with TRBJ2-1, with D perhaps matching TRBD2 (7 bases). Trimming removed 3 bases from V and 5 bases from J, with 17 bases in between. The CDR3 loop spans 16 amino acids. Germline V gene lookup returns CDR1 MRHNA and CDR2 SNTAGT. CDR3 region: CASSEGGPNDNNEQFF. In DNA form, the CDR3 reads TGTGCCAGCAGTGAGGGGGGGCCTAACGATAACAATGAGCAGTTCTTC.

The chain couples TRBV2 to TRBJ2-5; D is undetermined. The CDR3 loop spans 11 amino acids. Germline values: CDR1 SNHLY, CDR2 FYNNEI. Between the trimmed V and J ends, which lost 7 bases and 9 bases, there was a span of 12 bases. The DNA for the CDR3 is TGTGCCAGCACCGGAGATACACCCCAGTACTTC. This gives the protein CASTGDTPQYF.

This sequence joins TRBV7-6 and TRBJ2-7; D perhaps matches TRBD2 (6 bases). Germline V gives CDR1 SGHVS, CDR2 FNYEAQ. V shed 5 bases and J shed 4 bases, with 12 bases lying between them. The CDR3 is 13 amino acids. The CDR3, as DNA: TGTGCCAGCAGCCTGGACGGGAGTTACGAGCAGTACTTC. Its translation is CASSLDGSYEQYF.

The rearrangement links TRBV2 to TRBJ2-2; a possible D gene is TRBD2 (5 bases). Germline-derived CDR1 and CDR2 are SNHLY and FYNNEI. Trimming left V 0 bases short and J 1 base short, with 12 bases between. This CDR3 region has 17 residues. CDR3 protein: CASSEARTLLNTGELFF. CDR3 nucleotide sequence: TGTGCCAGCAGTGAAGCGCGGACTCTCTTGAACACCGGGGAGCTGTTTTTT. The variable domain in full, with the rest retrieved from reference TRBV2 and TRBJ2-2, is EPEVTQTPSHQVTQMGQEVILRCVPISNHLYFYWYRQILGQKVEFLVSFYNNEISEKSEIFDDQFSVERPDGSNFTLKIRSTKLEDSAMYFCASSEARTLLNTGELFFGEGSRLTVL.

The gene calls are TRBV5-4 and TRBJ1-2; 8 positions agree with TRBD1. The CDR3 spans 15 residues. After removal of 4 bases from V and 9 bases from J, the junction contained 14 bases not matched to a gene. Germline CDR1 and CDR2: SGHNT and YYREEE (reference sequence). CDR3 DNA sequence: TGTGCCAGCAGCCCGGGGACAGGCGACCTCCGTCGCTACACCTTC. Translated, it gives CASSPGTGDLRRYTF.

This clone came up once. This chain joins TRBV15 and TRBJ2-7; TRBD2 is a possible D gene (6 bases). Germline V lookup: CDR1 LNHNV, CDR2 YYDKDF (reference sequence). Trimming took 0 bases from V and 7 from J, leaving 10 bases between them. The CDR3 has 13 amino acids. This chain's CDR3 is CATSRDLGGEQYF. In DNA form, the CDR3 reads TGTGCCACCAGCAGAGATCTCGGGGGAGAGCAGTACTTC.

This clone was seen just once. J is TRBJ1-6 and V is TRBV9, with unresolved D. V shed 0 bases and J shed 5 bases, with 9 bases lying between them. CDR1 and CDR2 from the germline V gene are SGDLS and YYNGEE. The CDR3 sequence is 15 residues long. CDR3 nucleotide sequence: TGTGCCAGCAGCGTAGACGGTATCGATAATTCACCCCTCCACTTT. This codes for CASSVDGIDNSPLHF.

J is TRBJ2-2 and V is TRBV11-2, with 11 bases fitting TRBD1. J gave up 5 bases and V 1 base, and 3 bases lay outside the gene matches. CDR1 is SGHAT, CDR2 FQNNGV, per germline. This CDR3 is built from 16 residues. The CDR3 reads CASSLAGTGGTGELFF. The CDR3 nucleotides are TGTGCCAGCAGCTTAGCGGGGACAGGGGGGACCGGGGAGCTGTTTTTT.

This chain uses TRBV12-5 with TRBJ1-2, with D tentatively TRBD1 (5 bases). The length of the CDR3 is 15 residues. Germline CDR1 reads LGHNT; CDR2 reads FRNRAP. The V gene lost 0 bases and the J gene lost 0 bases, with 8 bases spanning the gap. CDR3 DNA: TGTGCTAGTGGTTTGGTACCAGGGTCTAACTATGGCTACACCTTC. This translates into CASGLVPGSNYGYTF.